This TCR beta chain was identified in a study of T cells after yellow fever vaccination. Study-wide findings and caveats: Most clones from primary vaccination were detected again post-booster (roughly 95% CD4, 88% CD8).

TCRdb reanalysed the 5' RACE reads using MiXCR and keeps one entry per CDR3 protein. Of 300,000 to 350,000 distinct CDR3 sequences listed, around 3.9% are singletons. A remark on this clonotype: Antigen specificity is unknown.

The sequence was obtained from a man between 18 and 29 years old who received the YFV17D yellow fever vaccine. Sequenced material: PBMCs, taken 5 days after the yellow fever booster vaccination.

CDR3 in DNA: TGTGCCAGCAGCCGGAATAGGGGGGGCCAGGGAGATACGCAGTATTTT. Amino acid sequence: CASSRNRGGQGDTQYF. V usage is TRBV5-4 and J usage is TRBJ2-3, with D possibly being TRBD2 (7 bases). The V end was cut by 4 bases, the J end by 5 bases, with 20 bases between. CDR1 and CDR2 from the germline V gene are SGHNT and YYREEE (reference sequence). The length of the CDR3 is 16 residues.